This T cell receptor beta chain was recovered during a study of blood T cell repertoires in COVID-19. The repertoire was sequenced with immunoSEQ multiplex PCR; TCRdb's copy has only in-frame clones and lacks some. Of some 320,000 clones in the sample, around 92% were seen once. Clinical histories supplied by participants themselves formed the basis of cohort assignment. The sequenced material came from PBMCs or T cells enriched from blood (not recorded which). The clonotype comes from a woman in her forties or fifties who had been exposed to COVID-19.

The CDR3 nucleotides read TGTGCCAGCAGCTTACTCAGGGTCAATGAGCAGTTCTTC. It encodes CASSLLRVNEQFF. The chain couples TRBV11-1 to TRBJ2-1; D is possibly TRBD1 (5 bases). CDR3 size: 13 residues. Trimming removed 2 bases from V and 6 bases from J, with 8 bases in between. Germline CDR1 is SGHAT and CDR2 is FQDESV (reference sequence).